This T cell receptor (beta chain) was identified in a study of OX40 agonist ivuxolimab in advanced cancers. Study details: Patients assigned to dose escalation were diagnosed with hepatocellular carcinoma, melanoma, renal cell or head and neck cancer. Partial responses were recorded for three patients, including one with hepatocellular carcinoma and two with cutaneous melanoma.

Only in-frame clones appear in the TCRdb table, and some are missing; sequencing was by immunoSEQ multiplex PCR. The repertoire includes 25,000 to 35,000 clones, less than 85% of them detected once, and about 22% sits in the top ten. This clone was counted a few times. The V gene end was trimmed by 6 bases and the J gene end by 4 bases; junction bases not matched to a gene: 12. CDR1 and CDR2 from the germline V gene are MDHEN and SYDVKM. The CDR3 runs 16 residues. This sample comprised CD4+ or CD8+ T cells sorted from blood, obtained in a trial of the OX40 agonist ivuxolimab. This clonotype was sampled from an adult with an advanced solid tumor such as melanoma, head and neck, liver or kidney cancer. V is TRBV28 and J is TRBJ2-3; 8 positions agree with TRBD1. For the CDR3, the DNA is TGTGCCAGCAGCCAAGGACAGGGACGGGGCGCAGATACGCAGTATTTT. It specifies CASSQGQGRGADTQYF. The whole variable domain, remainder taken from reference TRBV28 and TRBJ2-3, is DVKVTQSSRYLVKRTGEKVFLECVQDMDHENMFWYRQDPGLGLRLIYFSYDVKMKEKGDIPEGYSVSREKKERFSLILESASTNQTSMYLCASSQGQGRGADTQYFGPGTRLTVL.